These 17 T cell receptor beta chains originate from one sample sequenced in a study of response to subunit inactivated influenza vaccine. TCRdb recomputed calls from the RT-PCR reads with MiXCR, one row per CDR3 protein. This sample yields hundreds of thousands of distinct CDR3 sequences, of which 21% are seen a single time; more than 8.5% belongs to the top ten. This material consisted of PBMCs from blood, taken less than 22 months after vaccination. The receptors come from a man between 50 and 75 years old who received an inactivated influenza vaccine.

This clonotype was observed at least ten times. The chain carries TRBV28 and TRBJ1-5; 12 positions match TRBD1. Germline CDR1 and CDR2: MDHEN and SYDVKM. V dropped 4 bases and J dropped 6; count of bases not matched to a gene: 7. CDR3 length equals 16 residues. CDR3 nucleotides: TGTGCCAGCAGTTCTGGGACAGGGGGCCGTATTCAGCCCCAGCATTTT. Its translation: CASSSGTGGRIQPQHF.

This clonotype was counted between two and nine times. The V gene is TRBV3-1, the J gene TRBJ2-2; tentative D call: TRBD2 (5 bases). The CDR3 loop spans 14 amino acids. CDR1 and CDR2 (germline): LGHDT, YNNKEL (reference sequence). The ends were cut back, 4 bases at V and 3 bases at J, with 9 bases in the middle. The DNA for the CDR3 is TGTGCCAGCAGCCTCGTGAGGGACACCGGGGAGCTGTTTTTT. Its translation: CASSLVRDTGELFF.

To note about this clonotype: The CDR3 does not end in the conserved phenylalanine or tryptophan, so this is likely a read error. V and J are TRBV30 and TRBJ1-1; D unresolved. V was cut by 2 bases and J by 4 bases, with 8 bases left in between. CDR1 GTSNPN and CDR2 SVGIG come from the germline V gene (reference sequence). The CDR3 is made up of 12 amino acids. The CDR3 bases are TGTGCCTGGAGTCCGGCGGGCACTGAAGCTTTCCTT. As protein: CAWSPAGTEAFL.

This clonotype was counted between two and nine times. The rearrangement joins TRBV7-9 to TRBJ2-7, with D tentatively TRBD1 (5 bases). The CDR3 has 15 amino acids. V lost 4 bases to trimming and J lost 2 bases, with 15 bases between them. The germline CDR1 and CDR2 sequences are SEHNR and FQNEAQ (reference sequence). CDR3 bases: TGTGCCAGCAGCTCTAGACAGCCCGCTACCTACGAGCAGTACTTC. Translating gives CASSSRQPATYEQYF.

The J gene is TRBJ2-1, the V gene TRBV3-1, with 11 bases aligning to TRBD2. J was trimmed by 8 bases and V by 1 base; bases with no gene match: 1. CDR1 is LGHDT and CDR2 is YNNKEL in the germline V gene (reference sequence). The length of the CDR3 is 14 residues. This CDR3 reads CASSQGLAGYEQFF. CDR3 bases: TGTGCCAGCAGCCAAGGACTAGCGGGATATGAGCAGTTCTTC.

This clonotype came up many times. V gene TRBV7-8 combines with J gene TRBJ1-1; D is uncertain. This CDR3 is built from 16 residues. The germline CDR1 and CDR2 sequences are SGHVS and FQNEAQ. V was trimmed by 4 bases and J by 0 bases, leaving 15 bases between them. In nucleotides, the CDR3 is TGTGCCAGCAGCTCGCTAGGACTCCCAATGAACACTGAAGCTTTCTTT. This codes for CASSSLGLPMNTEAFF.

This clonotype has only a few counts. J is TRBJ1-2 and V is TRBV20-1; D is unresolved. CDR3 size: 13 residues. V shed 7 bases and J shed 7 bases, with 19 bases lying between them. Germline values: CDR1 DFQATT, CDR2 SNEGSKA (reference sequence). CDR3 residues: CSVTVPGVLGYTF. CDR3 in DNA: TGCAGTGTTACAGTTCCCGGGGTCCTTGGCTACACCTTC.

This clonotype was seen only a few times. Here the CDR3 reads CASSRRGQGSSTQYF. In DNA form, the CDR3 reads TGTGCCAGCAGTAGACGGGGACAGGGGTCATCAACGCAGTATTTT. This rearrangement joins TRBV28 to TRBJ2-3; TRBD1 agrees at 10 bases. This CDR3 has 15 residues. The germline V gene encodes CDR1 MDHEN and CDR2 SYDVKM. The J segment lost 9 bases and the V segment lost 5 bases, leaving 11 bases of the junction unmatched.

This clonotype was seen a handful of times. V and J are TRBV4-3 and TRBJ1-2; TRBD1 agrees at 10 bases. There are 13 residues in the CDR3. Per the germline V gene, CDR1 is LGHNA and CDR2 is YSLEER. V lost 6 bases to trimming and J lost 7 bases; unmatched junction nucleotides: 5. DNA of the CDR3: TGCGCCAGCAGACGACAGGGGGCGGTTGGCTACACCTTC. Translated: CASRRQGAVGYTF.

This clonotype was detected a few times. The rearrangement joins TRBV5-6 to TRBJ1-1; a weak D match, TRBD1 (5 bases). Germline CDR1 SGHDT, CDR2 YYEEEE. This CDR3 is built from 12 residues. V shed 6 bases and J shed 5 bases, with 11 bases lying between them. The CDR3 here is CASTSGGTEAFF. CDR3 coding DNA: TGTGCCAGCACCTCGGGGGGGACTGAAGCTTTCTTT.

V and J are TRBV29-1 and TRBJ2-7; 9 bases are a match to TRBD1. The CDR3 sequence is 14 residues long. The germline CDR1 and CDR2 sequences are SQVTM and ANQGSEA. Trimming cost V 6 bases and J 2 bases; bases outside gene matches: 8. CDR3 coding DNA: TGCAGCGTCTCACAGGGGGCCCGGACCTACGAGCAGTACTTC. This translates into CSVSQGARTYEQYF.

This clonotype was detected a few times. The chain uses TRBV28 and TRBJ2-3; D gene unclear. Trimming pared 6 bases from V and 6 bases from J, leaving 10 bases between. Germline assignment: CDR1 MDHEN and CDR2 SYDVKM. The CDR3 totals 12 residues. The CDR3 loop is CASSVLMDTQYF. The CDR3, as DNA: TGTGCCAGCAGCGTACTAATGGATACGCAGTATTTT.

The CDR3 DNA follows: TGTGCCAGCAGTGACTCGTGGGGCCTTGAAGCTTTCTTT. The encoded protein is CASSDSWGLEAFF. The rearrangement joins TRBV6-4 to TRBJ1-1, with D perhaps matching TRBD1 (5 bases). This CDR3 has 13 amino acids. The V gene's germline CDR1 is MRHNA and CDR2 SNTAGT. Trimming removed 0 bases at V and 7 bases at J, with 9 bases between.

This clonotype appeared a few times. V gene TRBV20-1 combines with J gene TRBJ1-2; D uncertain. This CDR3 is 14 amino acids long. The germline V and J ends were trimmed by 0 bases and 4 bases, with 12 bases remaining between them. CDR1 is DFQATT and CDR2 is SNEGSKA in the germline V gene (reference sequence). The CDR3: CSARDRSQSYGYTF. The CDR3 nucleotides are TGCAGTGCTAGAGATCGTTCCCAGTCCTATGGCTACACCTTC.

This clonotype was observed a few times. The chain combines TRBV6-5 with TRBJ1-2; D not certain. V gave up 1 base and J gave up 6 bases, with 15 bases separating them. Germline V gene lookup returns CDR1 MNHEY and CDR2 SVGAGI. This CDR3 has 15 residues. DNA for the CDR3: TGTGCCAGCAGTTACTTTCCGGGCTCAGAGGATGGCTACACCTTC. Residues: CASSYFPGSEDGYTF.

The chain combines TRBV5-1 with TRBJ2-5; D assignment may be TRBD1 or TRBD2 (5 bases each). Germline V gives CDR1 SGHRS, CDR2 YFSETQ. The CDR3 sequence is 14 residues long. V shed 4 bases and J shed 1 base, with 11 bases lying between them. The CDR3 reads CASSGDAIQETQYF. As DNA, the CDR3 is TGCGCCAGCAGCGGGGACGCCATCCAAGAGACCCAGTACTTC. Drawing the rest from reference TRBV5-1 and TRBJ2-5, the complete variable domain is KAGVTQTPRYLIKTRGQQVTLSCSPISGHRSVSWYQQTPGQGLQFLFEYFSETQRNKGNFPGRFSGRQFSNSRSEMNVSTLELGDSALYLCASSGDAIQETQYFGPGTRLLVL.

The chain employs TRBV7-6 and TRBJ2-1; perhaps TRBD1 as D (6 bases). CDR3 length: 16 amino acids. Germline V gene lookup returns CDR1 SGHVS and CDR2 FNYEAQ. Trimming left V 4 bases short and J 8 bases short, with 21 bases between. The CDR3 DNA reads TGTGCCAGCAGCTCTTCAGACAGGATGGGCAAGTATGAGCAGTTCTTC. Its protein product is CASSSSDRMGKYEQFF.